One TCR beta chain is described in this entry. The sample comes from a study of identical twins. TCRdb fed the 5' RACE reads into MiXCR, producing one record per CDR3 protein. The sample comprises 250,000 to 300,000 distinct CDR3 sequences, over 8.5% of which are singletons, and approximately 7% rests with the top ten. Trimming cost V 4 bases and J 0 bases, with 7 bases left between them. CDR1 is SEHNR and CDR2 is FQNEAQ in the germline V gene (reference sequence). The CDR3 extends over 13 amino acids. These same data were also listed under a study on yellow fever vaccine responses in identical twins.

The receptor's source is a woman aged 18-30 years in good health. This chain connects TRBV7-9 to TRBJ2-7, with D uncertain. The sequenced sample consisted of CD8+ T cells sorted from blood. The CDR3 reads CASSWTDSYEQYF. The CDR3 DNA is TGTGCCAGCAGCTGGACCGACTCCTACGAGCAGTACTTC.